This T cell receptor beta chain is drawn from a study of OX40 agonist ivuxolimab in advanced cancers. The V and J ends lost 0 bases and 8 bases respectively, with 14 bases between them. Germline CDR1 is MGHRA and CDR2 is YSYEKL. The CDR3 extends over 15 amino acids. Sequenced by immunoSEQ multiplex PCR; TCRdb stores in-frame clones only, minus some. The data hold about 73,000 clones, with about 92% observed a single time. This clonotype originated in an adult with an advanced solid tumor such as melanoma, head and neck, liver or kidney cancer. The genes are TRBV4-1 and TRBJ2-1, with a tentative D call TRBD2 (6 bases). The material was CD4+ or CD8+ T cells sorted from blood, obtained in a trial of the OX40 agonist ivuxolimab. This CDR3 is CASSQERDSLYEQFF. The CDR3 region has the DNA TGCGCCAGCAGCCAAGAGAGGGACTCTCTTTATGAGCAGTTCTTC.